Included here is one T cell receptor beta chain sequence, with context. No antigen is known for it. Assay runs were performed at deep level. Tens of thousands of T cell genomes (approximately 180 ng DNA) went into each sorted-subset replicate. Sequenced by immunoSEQ multiplex PCR; TCRdb stores in-frame clones only, minus some. This table holds about 2.4 million clones, over 85% found once. These data are taken from a study of shared clonotypes between healthy human individuals. Overall study: Three plates were used per donor for CD4 naive, three for CD4 memory, two for CD8 naive and one for CD8 memory. Points from the study as a whole: Blood alone was sampled, and tissue repertoires likely differ.

Per germline, CDR1 KGHSH and CDR2 LQKENI. The J segment lost 5 bases and the V segment lost 2 bases, leaving 3 bases of the junction unmatched. This CDR3 spans 14 amino acids. The V gene is TRBV18, the J gene TRBJ2-5; 9 bases are shared with TRBD1. This TCR came from a man aged 18 to 30 in good health. Some clones in this sample may be carry-over from other donors' samples. Specimen: naive CD4+ T cells from PBMCs. Regarding subset: CD45RA+ positively selected. The CDR3 region has the DNA TGTGCCAGCTCACCATTCGGACAGGGGGAGACCCAGTACTTC. It codes for CASSPFGQGETQYF. Full variable domain (rest looked up from reference TRBV18 and TRBJ2-5): NAGVMQNPRHLVRRRGQEARLRCSPMKGHSHVYWYRQLPEEGLKFMVYLQKENIIDESGMPKERFSAEFPKEGPSILRIQQVVRGDSAAYFCASSPFGQGETQYFGPGTRLLVL.